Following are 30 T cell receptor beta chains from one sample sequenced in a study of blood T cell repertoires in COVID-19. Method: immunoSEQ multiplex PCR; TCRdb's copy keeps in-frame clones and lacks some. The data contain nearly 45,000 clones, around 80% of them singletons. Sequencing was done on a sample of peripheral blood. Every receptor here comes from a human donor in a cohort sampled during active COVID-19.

The CDR3 spells CASSYDQVLNTEAFF. In DNA form, the CDR3 reads TGTGCCAGCAGTTACGATCAGGTCTTGAACACTGAAGCTTTCTTT. The chain recombines TRBV6-2 or TRBV6-3 with TRBJ1-1, with D unresolved. Trimming left V 2 bases short and J 0 bases short, with 10 bases between. Looked up from germline, CDR1 is MNHEY and CDR2 is SVGEGT. The CDR3 runs 15 residues.

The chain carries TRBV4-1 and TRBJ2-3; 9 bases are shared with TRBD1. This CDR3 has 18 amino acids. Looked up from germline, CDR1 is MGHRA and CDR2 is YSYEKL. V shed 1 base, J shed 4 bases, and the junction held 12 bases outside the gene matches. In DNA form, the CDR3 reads TGCGCCAGCAGCCAAGGCTGGGGCGGGACAGGGACCCCAGATACGCAGTATTTT. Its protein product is CASSQGWGGTGTPDTQYF.

The CDR3 nucleotides are TGTGCCAGCTCACCATTCGGGGGACTAGCGGGCGAGAATGCCCAAGAGACCCAGTACTTC. Translating gives CASSPFGGLAGENAQETQYF. The chain joins TRBV18 to TRBJ2-5; 12 positions agree with TRBD2. Germline CDR1 is KGHSH and CDR2 is LQKENI. The CDR3 is 20 residues long. J lost 1 base, V lost 2 bases, and 14 bases had no gene match.

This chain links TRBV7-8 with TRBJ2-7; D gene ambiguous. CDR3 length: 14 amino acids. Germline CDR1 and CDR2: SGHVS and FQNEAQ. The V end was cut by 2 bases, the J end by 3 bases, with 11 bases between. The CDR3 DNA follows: TGTGCCAGCAGCTTAACAACAGAAAGCTACGAGCAGTACTTC. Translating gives CASSLTTESYEQYF.

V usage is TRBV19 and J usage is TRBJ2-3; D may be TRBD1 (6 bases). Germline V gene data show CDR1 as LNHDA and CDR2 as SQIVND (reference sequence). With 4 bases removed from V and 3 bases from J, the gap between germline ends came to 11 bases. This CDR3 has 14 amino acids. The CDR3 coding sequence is TGTGCCAGTAGTACATACAGGGTGACAGATACGCAGTATTTT. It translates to CASSTYRVTDTQYF.

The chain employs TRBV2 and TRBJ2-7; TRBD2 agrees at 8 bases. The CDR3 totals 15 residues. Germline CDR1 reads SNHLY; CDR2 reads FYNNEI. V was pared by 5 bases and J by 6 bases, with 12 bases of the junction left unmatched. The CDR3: CASSLVAGSQGEQYV. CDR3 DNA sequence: TGTGCCAGCAGTTTGGTAGCGGGGAGTCAGGGCGAGCAGTACGTC.

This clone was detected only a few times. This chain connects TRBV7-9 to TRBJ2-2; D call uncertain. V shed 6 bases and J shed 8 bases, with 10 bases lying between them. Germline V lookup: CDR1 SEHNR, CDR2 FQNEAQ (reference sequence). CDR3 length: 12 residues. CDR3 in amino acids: CASRPDIGELFF. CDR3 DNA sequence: TGTGCCAGCAGACCTGACATAGGGGAGCTGTTTTTT.

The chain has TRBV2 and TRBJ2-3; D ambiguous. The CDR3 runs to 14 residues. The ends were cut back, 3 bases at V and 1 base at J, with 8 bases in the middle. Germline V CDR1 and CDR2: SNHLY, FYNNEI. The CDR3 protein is CASSDSVGTDTQYF. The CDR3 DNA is TGTGCCAGCAGTGACAGCGTGGGCACAGATACGCAGTATTTT. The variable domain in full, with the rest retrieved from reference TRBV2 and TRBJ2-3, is EPEVTQTPSHQVTQMGQEVILRCVPISNHLYFYWYRQILGQKVEFLVSFYNNEISEKSEIFDDQFSVERPDGSNFTLKIRSTKLEDSAMYFCASSDSVGTDTQYFGPGTRLTVL.

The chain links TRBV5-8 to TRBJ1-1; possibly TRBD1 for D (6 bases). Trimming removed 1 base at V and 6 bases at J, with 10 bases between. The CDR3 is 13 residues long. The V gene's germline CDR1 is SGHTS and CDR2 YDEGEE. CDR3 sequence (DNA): TGTGCCAGCAGCTTGATAGGGGGGGCTGAAGCTTTCTTT. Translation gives CASSLIGGAEAFF.

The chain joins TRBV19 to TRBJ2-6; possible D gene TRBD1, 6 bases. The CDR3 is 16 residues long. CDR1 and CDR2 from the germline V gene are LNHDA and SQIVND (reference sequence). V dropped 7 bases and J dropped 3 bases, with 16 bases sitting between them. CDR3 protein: CASTKQGSYGANVLTF. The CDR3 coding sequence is TGTGCCAGTACCAAACAGGGAAGTTATGGGGCCAACGTCCTGACTTTC.

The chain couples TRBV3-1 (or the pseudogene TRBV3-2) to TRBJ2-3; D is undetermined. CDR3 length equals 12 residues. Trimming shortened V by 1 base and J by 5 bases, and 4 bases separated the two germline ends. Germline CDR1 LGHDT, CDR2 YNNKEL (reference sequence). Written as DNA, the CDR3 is TGTGCCAGCAGCCAAGGGCAAGATACGCAGTATTTT. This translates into CASSQGQDTQYF.

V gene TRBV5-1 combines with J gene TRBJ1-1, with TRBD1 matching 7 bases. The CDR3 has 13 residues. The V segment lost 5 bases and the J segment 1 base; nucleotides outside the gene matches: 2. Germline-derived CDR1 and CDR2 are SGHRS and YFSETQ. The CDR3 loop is CASRWDRNTEAFF. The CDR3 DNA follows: TGCGCCAGCAGGTGGGACAGGAACACTGAAGCTTTCTTT.

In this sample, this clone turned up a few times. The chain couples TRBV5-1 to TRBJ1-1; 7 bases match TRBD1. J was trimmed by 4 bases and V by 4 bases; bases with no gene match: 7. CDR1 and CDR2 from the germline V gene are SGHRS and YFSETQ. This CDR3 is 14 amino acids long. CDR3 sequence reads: CASSTRQGSTEAFF. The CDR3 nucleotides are TGCGCCAGCAGCACCCGACAGGGAAGCACTGAAGCTTTCTTT.

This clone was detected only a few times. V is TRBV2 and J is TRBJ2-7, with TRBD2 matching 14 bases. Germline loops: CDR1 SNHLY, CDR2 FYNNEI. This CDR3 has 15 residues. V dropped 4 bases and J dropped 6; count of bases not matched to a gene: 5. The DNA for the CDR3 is TGTGCCAGCAGTGTAAAGGGACTAGCGGGGGCCGAGCAGTACGTC. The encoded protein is CASSVKGLAGAEQYV.

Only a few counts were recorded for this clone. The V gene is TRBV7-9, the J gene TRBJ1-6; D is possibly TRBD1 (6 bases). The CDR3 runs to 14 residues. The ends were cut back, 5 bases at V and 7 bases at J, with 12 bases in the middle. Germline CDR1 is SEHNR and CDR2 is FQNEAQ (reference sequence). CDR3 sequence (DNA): TGTGCCAGCAGCCGGGACATACGCAATTCACCCCTCCACTTT. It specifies CASSRDIRNSPLHF.

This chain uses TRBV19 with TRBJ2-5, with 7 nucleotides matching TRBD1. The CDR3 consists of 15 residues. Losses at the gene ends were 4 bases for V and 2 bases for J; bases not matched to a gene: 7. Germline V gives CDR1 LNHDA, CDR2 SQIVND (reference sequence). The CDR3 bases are TGTGCCAGTAGTACCGACGGGACAGTTCAAGAGACCCAGTACTTC. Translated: CASSTDGTVQETQYF.

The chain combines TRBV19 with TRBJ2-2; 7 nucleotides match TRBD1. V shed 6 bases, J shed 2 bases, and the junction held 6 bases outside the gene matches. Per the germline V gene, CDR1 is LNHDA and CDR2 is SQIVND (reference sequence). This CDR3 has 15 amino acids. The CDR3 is CASSTGALNTGELFF. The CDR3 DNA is TGTGCCAGTAGCACAGGGGCCCTTAACACCGGGGAGCTGTTTTTT.

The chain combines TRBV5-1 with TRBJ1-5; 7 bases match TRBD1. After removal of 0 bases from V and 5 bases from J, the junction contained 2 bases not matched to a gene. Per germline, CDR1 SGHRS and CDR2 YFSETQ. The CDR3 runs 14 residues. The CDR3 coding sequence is TGCGCCAGCAGCTTGGTTGGACAGGATCAGCCCCAGCATTTT. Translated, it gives CASSLVGQDQPQHF.

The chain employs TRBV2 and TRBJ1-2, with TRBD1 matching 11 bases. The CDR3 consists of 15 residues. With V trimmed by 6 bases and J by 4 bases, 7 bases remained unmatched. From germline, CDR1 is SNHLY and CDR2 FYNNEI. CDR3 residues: CASRAGTGGIYGYTF. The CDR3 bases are TGTGCCAGCAGAGCCGGGACAGGGGGTATCTATGGCTACACCTTC.

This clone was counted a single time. The CDR3 DNA follows: TGTGCCATAGGACAGGACACTCATCAGCCCCAGCATTTT. Its protein is CAIGQDTHQPQHF. V and J are TRBV10-3 and TRBJ1-5; 7 bases align to TRBD1. Germline values: CDR1 ENHRY, CDR2 SYGVKD. The CDR3 loop spans 13 amino acids. The trim removed 9 bases at V and 5 bases at J, leaving 7 bases unmatched.

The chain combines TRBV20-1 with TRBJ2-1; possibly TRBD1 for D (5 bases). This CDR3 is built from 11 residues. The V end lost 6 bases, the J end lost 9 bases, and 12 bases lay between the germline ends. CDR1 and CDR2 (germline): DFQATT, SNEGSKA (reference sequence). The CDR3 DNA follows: TGCAGTGCGCACGAAGGGGTTGAGCAGTTCTTC. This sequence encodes CSAHEGVEQFF.

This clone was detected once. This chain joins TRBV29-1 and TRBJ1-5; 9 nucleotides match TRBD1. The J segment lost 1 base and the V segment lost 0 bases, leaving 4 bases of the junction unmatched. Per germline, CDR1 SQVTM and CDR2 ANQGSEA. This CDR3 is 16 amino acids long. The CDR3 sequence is CSVEENGQGSNQPQHF. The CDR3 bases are TGCAGCGTTGAAGAGAATGGACAGGGGAGCAATCAGCCCCAGCATTTT. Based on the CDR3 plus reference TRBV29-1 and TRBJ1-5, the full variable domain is SAVISQKPSRDICQRGTSLTIQCQVDSQVTMMFWYRQQPGQSLTLIATANQGSEATYESGFVIDKFPISRPNLTFSTLTVSNMSPEDSSIYLCSVEENGQGSNQPQHFGDGTRLSIL.

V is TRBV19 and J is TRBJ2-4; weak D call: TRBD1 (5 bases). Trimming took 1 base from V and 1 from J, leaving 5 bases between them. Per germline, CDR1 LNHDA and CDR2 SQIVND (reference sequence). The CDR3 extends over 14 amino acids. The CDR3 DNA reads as TGTGCCAGTAGTATAGCAGGGGCCAAAAACATTCAGTACTTC. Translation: CASSIAGAKNIQYF.

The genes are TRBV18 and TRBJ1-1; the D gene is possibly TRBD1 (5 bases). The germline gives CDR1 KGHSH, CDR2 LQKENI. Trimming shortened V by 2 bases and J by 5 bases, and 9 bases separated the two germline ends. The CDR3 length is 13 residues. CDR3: CASSPGRTTEAFF. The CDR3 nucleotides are TGTGCCAGCTCACCAGGGAGGACAACTGAAGCTTTCTTT.

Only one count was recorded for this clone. CDR3 region: CASSDERGGSRDEQFF. The CDR3 region has the DNA TGTGCCAGCAGTGACGAGCGGGGGGGCTCGCGGGATGAGCAGTTCTTC. The V and J genes are TRBV6-4 and TRBJ2-1, with TRBD2 identical over 10 bases. CDR1 is MRHNA, CDR2 SNTAGT, per germline. V gave up 2 bases and J gave up 8 bases; unmatched junction bases: 9. The length of the CDR3 is 16 residues.

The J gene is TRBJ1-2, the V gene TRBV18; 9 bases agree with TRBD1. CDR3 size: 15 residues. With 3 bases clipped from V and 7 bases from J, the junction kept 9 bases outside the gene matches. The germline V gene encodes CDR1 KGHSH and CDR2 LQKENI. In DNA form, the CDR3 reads TGTGCCAGCTCACCGCAGGGGGACAGGGCCATTGGCTACACCTTC. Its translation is CASSPQGDRAIGYTF. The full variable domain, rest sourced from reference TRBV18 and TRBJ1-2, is NAGVMQNPRHLVRRRGQEARLRCSPMKGHSHVYWYRQLPEEGLKFMVYLQKENIIDESGMPKERFSAEFPKEGPSILRIQQVVRGDSAAYFCASSPQGDRAIGYTFGSGTRLTVV.

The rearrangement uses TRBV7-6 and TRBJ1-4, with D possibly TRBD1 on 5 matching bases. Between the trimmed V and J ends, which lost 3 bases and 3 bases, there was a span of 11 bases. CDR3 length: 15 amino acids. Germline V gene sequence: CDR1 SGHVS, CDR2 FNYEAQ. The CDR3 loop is CASSFAGMPNEKLFF. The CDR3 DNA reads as TGTGCCAGCAGCTTCGCAGGGATGCCTAATGAAAAACTGTTTTTT.

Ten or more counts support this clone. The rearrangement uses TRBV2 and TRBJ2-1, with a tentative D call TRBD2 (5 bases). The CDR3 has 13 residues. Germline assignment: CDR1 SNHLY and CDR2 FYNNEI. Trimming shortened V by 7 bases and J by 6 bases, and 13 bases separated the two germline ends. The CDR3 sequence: CASTSSLGNEQFF. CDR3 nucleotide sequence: TGTGCCAGCACGTCTAGCCTAGGCAATGAGCAGTTCTTC.

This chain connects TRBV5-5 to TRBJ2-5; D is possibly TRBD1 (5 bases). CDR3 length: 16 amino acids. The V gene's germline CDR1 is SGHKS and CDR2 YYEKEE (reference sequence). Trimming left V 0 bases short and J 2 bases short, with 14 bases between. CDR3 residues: CASSLVAGSGQETQYF. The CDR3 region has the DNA TGTGCCAGCAGCTTGGTGGCTGGCTCAGGGCAAGAGACCCAGTACTTC.

The CDR3 DNA reads as TGTGCCAGCAGCCAAGGGACAGGGTGGTCCTACGAGCAGTACTTC. Translation gives CASSQGTGWSYEQYF. The gene calls are TRBV4-2 and TRBJ2-7; 8 bases agree with TRBD1. The junction had 3 bases not matched to a gene; V was cut back by 1 base and J by 1 base. The CDR3 is made up of 15 amino acids. The V gene's germline CDR1 is LGHNA and CDR2 YNFKEQ.